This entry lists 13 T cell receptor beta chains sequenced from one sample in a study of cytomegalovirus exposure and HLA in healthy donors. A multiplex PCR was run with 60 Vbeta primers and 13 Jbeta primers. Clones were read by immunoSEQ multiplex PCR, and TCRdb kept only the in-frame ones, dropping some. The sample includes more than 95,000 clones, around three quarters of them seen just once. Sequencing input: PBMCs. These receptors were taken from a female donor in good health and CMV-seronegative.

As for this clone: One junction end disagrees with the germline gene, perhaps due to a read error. CDR3 bases: TGTTCCAGCAGCTTATTAGGGACAGGTAACACCAATGAGCAGTTCTTC. It is translated as CSSSLLGTGNTNEQFF. The V call is TRBV7-9, the J call TRBJ2-1; 8 bases fit TRBD1. Germline V gene sequence: CDR1 SEHNR, CDR2 FQNEAQ (reference sequence). The length of the CDR3 is 16 residues.

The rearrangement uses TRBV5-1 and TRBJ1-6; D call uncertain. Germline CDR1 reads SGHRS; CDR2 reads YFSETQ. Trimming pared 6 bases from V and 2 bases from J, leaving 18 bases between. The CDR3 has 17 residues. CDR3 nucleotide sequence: TGCGCCAGCACCCCGGCGCCTACCGGGACCTATAATTCACCCCTCCACTTT. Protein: CASTPAPTGTYNSPLHF.

CDR3 region: CASSGAGAYGYTF. CDR3 coding DNA: TGTGCCAGCAGCGGGGCCGGTGCGTATGGCTACACCTTC. The genes are TRBV5-4 and TRBJ1-2, with D possibly TRBD1 on 5 matching bases. V was clipped by 4 bases and J by 5 bases, with 12 bases between them. The CDR3 has 13 amino acids. The germline V gene has CDR1 SGHNT and CDR2 YYREEE (reference sequence).

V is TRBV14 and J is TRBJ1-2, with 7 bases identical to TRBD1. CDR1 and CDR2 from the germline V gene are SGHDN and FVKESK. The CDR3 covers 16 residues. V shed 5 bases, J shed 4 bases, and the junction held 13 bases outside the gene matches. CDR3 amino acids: CASSEHHRGMVYGYTF. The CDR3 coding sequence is TGTGCCAGCAGCGAACACCACAGGGGTATGGTCTATGGCTACACCTTC.

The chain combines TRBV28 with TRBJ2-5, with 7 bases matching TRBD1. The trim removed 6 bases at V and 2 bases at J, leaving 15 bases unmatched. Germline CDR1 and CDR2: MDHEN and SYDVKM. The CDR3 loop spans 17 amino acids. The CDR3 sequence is CASSLTSIWGQQETQYF. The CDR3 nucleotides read TGTGCCAGCAGCTTAACCTCGATCTGGGGACAGCAAGAGACCCAGTACTTC. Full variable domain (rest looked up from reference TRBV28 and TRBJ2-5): DVKVTQSSRYLVKRTGEKVFLECVQDMDHENMFWYRQDPGLGLRLIYFSYDVKMKEKGDIPEGYSVSREKKERFSLILESASTNQTSMYLCASSLTSIWGQQETQYFGPGTRLLVL.

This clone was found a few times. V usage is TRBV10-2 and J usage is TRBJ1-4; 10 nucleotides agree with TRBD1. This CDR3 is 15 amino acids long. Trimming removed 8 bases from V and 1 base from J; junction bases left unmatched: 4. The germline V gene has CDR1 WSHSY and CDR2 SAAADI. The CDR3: CASARDRGTNEKLFF. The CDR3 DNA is TGCGCCAGCGCCCGGGACAGGGGAACTAATGAAAAACTGTTTTTT.

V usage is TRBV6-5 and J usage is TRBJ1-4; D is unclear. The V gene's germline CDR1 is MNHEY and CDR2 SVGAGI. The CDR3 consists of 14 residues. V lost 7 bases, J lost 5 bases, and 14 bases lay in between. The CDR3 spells CASTRARGNEKLFF. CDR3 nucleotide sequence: TGTGCCAGCACGAGGGCCCGTGGGAATGAAAAACTGTTTTTT.

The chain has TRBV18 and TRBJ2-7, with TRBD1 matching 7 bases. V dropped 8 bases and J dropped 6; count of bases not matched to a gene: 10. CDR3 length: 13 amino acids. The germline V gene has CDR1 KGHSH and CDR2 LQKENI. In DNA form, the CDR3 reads TGTGCCAGCGCGACAGGGAAGGGGGTCGAGCAGTACTTC. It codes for CASATGKGVEQYF.

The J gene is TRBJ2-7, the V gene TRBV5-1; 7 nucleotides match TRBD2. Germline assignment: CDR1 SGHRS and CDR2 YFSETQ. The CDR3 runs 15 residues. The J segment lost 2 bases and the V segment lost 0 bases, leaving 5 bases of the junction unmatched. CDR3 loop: CASSLEGLTTYEQYF. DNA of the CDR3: TGCGCCAGCAGCTTGGAGGGACTAACTACCTACGAGCAGTACTTC.

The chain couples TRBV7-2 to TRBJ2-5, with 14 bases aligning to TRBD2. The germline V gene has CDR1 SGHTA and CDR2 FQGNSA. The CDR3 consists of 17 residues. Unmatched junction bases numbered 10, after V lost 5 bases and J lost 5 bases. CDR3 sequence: CASSDGTSGSGSETQYF. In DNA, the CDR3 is TGTGCCAGCAGCGATGGGACTAGCGGGAGTGGTTCGGAGACCCAGTACTTC.

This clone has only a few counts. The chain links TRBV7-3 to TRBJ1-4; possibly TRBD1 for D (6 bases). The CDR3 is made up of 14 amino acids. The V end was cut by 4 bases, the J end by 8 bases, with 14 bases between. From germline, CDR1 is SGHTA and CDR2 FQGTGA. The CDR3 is CASSWGHGEEKLFF. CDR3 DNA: TGTGCCAGCAGCTGGGGGCATGGAGAGGAAAAACTGTTTTTT.

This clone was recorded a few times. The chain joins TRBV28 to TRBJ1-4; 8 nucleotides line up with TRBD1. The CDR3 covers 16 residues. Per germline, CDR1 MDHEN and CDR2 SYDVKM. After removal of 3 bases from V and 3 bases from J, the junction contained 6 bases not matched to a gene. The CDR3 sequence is CASSLDRDYANEKLFF. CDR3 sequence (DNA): TGTGCCAGCAGTTTGGACAGGGATTATGCTAATGAAAAACTGTTTTTT.

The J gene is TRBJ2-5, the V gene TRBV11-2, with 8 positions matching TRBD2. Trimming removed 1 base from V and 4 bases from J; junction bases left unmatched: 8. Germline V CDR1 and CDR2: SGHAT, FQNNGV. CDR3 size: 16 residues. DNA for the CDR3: TGTGCCAGCAGCTTAGGGCGGCGGGGGGTGGGAGAGACCCAGTACTTC. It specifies CASSLGRRGVGETQYF.